This T cell receptor (beta chain) is from a study of monozygotic twins with cystic fibrosis. Assay used: immunoSEQ multiplex PCR; TCRdb lists only in-frame clones, some missing. The sample lists under 20,000 clones; roughly nine tenths were seen once. Germline V gene data show CDR1 as PRHDT and CDR2 as FYEKMQ (reference sequence). Losses at the gene ends were 5 bases for V and 5 bases for J; bases not matched to a gene: 3. The CDR3 extends over 14 amino acids. The clonotype was recovered from a girl aged 2 to 9 with cystic fibrosis. The rearrangement uses TRBV13 and TRBJ1-4; 9 nucleotides align to TRBD1. Material: blood. The CDR3 coding sequence is TGTGCCAGCAGCCCCGGGACAGGGAATGAAAAACTGTTTTTT. Protein: CASSPGTGNEKLFF.